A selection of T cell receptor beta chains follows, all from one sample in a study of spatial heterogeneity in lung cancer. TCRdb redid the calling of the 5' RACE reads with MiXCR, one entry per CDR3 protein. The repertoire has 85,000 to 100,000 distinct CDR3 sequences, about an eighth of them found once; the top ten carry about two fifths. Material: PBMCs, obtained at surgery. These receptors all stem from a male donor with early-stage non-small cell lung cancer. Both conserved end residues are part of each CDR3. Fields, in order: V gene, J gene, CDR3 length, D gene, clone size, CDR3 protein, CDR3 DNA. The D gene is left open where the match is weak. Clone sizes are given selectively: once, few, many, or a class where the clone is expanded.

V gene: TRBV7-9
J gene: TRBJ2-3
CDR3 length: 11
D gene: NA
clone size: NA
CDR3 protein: CASRESDTQYF
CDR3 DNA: TGTGCCAGCCGGGAATCAGATACGCAGTATTTT

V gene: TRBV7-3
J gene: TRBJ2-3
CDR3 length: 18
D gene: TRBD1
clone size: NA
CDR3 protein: CASSLTGQGKDPRHTQYF
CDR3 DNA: TGTGCCAGCAGCTTAACAGGACAGGGAAAGGACCCCCGACATACGCAGTATTTT

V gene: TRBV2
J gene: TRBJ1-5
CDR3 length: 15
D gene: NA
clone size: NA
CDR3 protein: CASSEGGSPSQPQHF
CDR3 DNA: TGTGCCAGCAGTGAGGGGGGGAGCCCTTCGCAGCCCCAGCATTTT

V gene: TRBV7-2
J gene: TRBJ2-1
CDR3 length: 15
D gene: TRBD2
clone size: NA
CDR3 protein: CASSSGLVGANEQFF
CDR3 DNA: TGTGCCAGCAGCTCGGGACTAGTAGGAGCCAATGAGCAGTTCTTC

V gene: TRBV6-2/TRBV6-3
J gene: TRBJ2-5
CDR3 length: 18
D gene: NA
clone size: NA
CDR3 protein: CASSYRDRGTSEQETQYF
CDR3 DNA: TGTGCCAGCAGTTACCGGGACAGGGGGACTAGCGAGCAAGAGACCCAGTACTTC

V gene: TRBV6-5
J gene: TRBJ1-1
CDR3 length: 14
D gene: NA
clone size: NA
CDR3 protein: CASSYGEGSTEAFF
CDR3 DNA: TGTGCCAGCAGTTACGGGGAGGGGAGCACTGAAGCTTTCTTT

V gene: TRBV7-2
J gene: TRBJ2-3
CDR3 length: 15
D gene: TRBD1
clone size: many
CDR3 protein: CASSSRQGNSDTQYF
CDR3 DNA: TGTGCCAGCAGCTCTCGACAGGGTAATTCCGATACGCAGTATTTT

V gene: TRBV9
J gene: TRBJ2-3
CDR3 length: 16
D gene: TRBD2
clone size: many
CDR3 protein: CASSVDPGGAADTQYF
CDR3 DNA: TGTGCCAGCAGCGTAGACCCCGGGGGGGCCGCAGATACGCAGTATTTT

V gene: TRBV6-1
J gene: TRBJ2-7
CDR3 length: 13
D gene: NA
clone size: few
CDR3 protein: CASSTQDGYEQYF
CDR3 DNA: TGTGCCAGCAGTACCCAGGACGGCTACGAGCAGTACTTC

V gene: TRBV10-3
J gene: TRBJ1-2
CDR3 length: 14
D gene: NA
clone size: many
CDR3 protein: CAISDQQSGYGYTF
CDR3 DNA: TGTGCCATCAGTGATCAGCAATCTGGCTATGGCTACACCTTC

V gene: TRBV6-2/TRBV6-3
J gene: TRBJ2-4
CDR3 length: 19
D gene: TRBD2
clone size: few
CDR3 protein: CASKEGTSGVLGAKNIQYF
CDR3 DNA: TGTGCCAGCAAGGAGGGGACTAGCGGAGTCCTGGGAGCCAAAAACATTCAGTACTTC

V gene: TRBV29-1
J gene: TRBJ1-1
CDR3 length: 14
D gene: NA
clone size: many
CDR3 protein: CSVGLTGKNTEAFF
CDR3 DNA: TGCAGCGTAGGTCTGACAGGAAAGAACACTGAAGCTTTCTTT

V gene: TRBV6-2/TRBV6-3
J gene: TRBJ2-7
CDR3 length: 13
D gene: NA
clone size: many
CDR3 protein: CASSYRDRDEQYF
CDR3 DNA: TGTGCCAGCAGCTACAGGGATCGGGACGAGCAGTACTTC

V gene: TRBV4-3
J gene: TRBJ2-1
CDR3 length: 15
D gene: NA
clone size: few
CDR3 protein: CASSQPGVNYNEQFF
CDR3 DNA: TGCGCCAGCAGCCAACCGGGAGTGAACTACAATGAGCAGTTCTTC

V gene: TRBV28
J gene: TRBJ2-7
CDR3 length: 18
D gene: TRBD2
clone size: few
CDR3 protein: CASSSTGAGTSGLYEQYF
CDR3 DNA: TGTGCCAGCAGTTCGACAGGAGCCGGGACTAGCGGGTTGTACGAGCAGTACTTC

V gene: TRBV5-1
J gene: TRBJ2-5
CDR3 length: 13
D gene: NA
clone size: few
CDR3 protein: CASRIREQETQYF
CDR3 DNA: TGCGCCAGCAGGATCAGGGAACAAGAGACCCAGTACTTC

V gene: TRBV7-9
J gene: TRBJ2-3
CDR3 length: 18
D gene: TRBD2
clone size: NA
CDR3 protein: CASSQGLAGGLGPHTQYF
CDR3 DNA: TGTGCCAGCAGCCAGGGACTAGCGGGAGGGCTCGGTCCACATACGCAGTATTTT

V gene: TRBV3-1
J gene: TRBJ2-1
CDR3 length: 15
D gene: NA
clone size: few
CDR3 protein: CASSQDEGPSQRRFF
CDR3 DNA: TGTGCCAGCAGCCAAGATGAAGGGCCCTCCCAACGGCGGTTCTTC

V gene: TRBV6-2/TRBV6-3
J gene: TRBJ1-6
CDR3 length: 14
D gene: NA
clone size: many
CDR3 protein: CASSPGDLNSPLHF
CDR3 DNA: TGTGCCAGCAGCCCAGGTGACTTAAATTCACCCCTCCACTTT

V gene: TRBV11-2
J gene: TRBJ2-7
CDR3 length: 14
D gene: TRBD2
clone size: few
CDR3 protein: CASSPRTSGSEQYF
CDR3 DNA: TGTGCCAGCAGCCCGCGGACTAGCGGGAGCGAGCAGTACTTC

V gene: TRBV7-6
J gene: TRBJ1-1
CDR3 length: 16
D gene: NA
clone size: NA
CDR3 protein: CASSLGGGMTNTEAFF
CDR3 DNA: TGTGCCAGCAGCTTAGGTGGCGGGATGACAAACACTGAAGCTTTCTTT

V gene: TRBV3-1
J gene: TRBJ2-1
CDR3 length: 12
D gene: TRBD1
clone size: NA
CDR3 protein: CASSPVGGEQFF
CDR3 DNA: TGTGCCAGCAGCCCCGTAGGGGGCGAGCAGTTCTTC

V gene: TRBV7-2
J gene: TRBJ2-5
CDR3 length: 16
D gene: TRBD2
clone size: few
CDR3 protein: CASRKTWGGRLETQYF
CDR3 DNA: TGTGCCAGCAGGAAAACGTGGGGGGGACGTTTGGAGACCCAGTACTTC

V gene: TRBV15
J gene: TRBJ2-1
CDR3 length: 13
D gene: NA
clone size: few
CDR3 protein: CATSWMGYNEQFF
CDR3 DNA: TGTGCCACCAGCTGGATGGGCTACAATGAGCAGTTCTTC

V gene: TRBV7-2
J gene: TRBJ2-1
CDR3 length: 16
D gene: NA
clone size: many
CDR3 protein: CASSPTPGPVSDEQFF
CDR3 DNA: TGTGCCAGCAGCCCGACCCCGGGCCCTGTTAGCGATGAGCAGTTCTTC

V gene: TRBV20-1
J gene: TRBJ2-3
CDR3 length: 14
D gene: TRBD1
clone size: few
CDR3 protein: CSARDSGGSDTQYF
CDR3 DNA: TGCAGTGCTAGAGATTCAGGGGGATCAGATACGCAGTATTTT

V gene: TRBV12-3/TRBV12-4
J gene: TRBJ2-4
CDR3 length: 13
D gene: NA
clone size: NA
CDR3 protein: CASSLGGLNIQYF
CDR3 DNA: TGTGCCAGCAGTTTAGGGGGGTTAAACATTCAGTACTTC

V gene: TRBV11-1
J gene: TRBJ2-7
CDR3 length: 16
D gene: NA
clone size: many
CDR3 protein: CASKASSGGTPYEQYF
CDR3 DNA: TGTGCCAGCAAAGCGTCGAGCGGAGGGACGCCCTACGAGCAGTACTTC

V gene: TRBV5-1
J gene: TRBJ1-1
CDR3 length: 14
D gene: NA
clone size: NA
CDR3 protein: CASSRGDLNTEAFF
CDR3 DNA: TGCGCCAGCAGCCGAGGCGACCTGAACACTGAAGCTTTCTTT

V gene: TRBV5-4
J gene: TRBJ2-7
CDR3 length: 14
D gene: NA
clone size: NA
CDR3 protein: CASSPQPGNYEQYF
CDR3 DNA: TGTGCCAGCAGCCCGCAACCGGGAAACTACGAGCAGTACTTC

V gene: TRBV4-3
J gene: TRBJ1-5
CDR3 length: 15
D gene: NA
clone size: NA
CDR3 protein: CASSQQTGPNQPQHF
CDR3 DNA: TGCGCCAGCAGCCAACAAACAGGTCCCAATCAGCCCCAGCATTTT

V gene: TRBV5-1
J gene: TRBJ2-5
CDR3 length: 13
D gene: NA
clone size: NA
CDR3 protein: CASSFGHPETQYF
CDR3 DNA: TGCGCCAGCAGCTTTGGTCATCCAGAGACCCAGTACTTC

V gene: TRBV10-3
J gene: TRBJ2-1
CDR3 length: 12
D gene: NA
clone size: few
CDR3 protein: CAISRLNNEQFF
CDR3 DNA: TGTGCCATCAGCAGACTAAACAATGAGCAGTTCTTC

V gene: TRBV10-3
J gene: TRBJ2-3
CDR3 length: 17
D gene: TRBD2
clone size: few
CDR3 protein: CAISQPLAGDWADTQYF
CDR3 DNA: TGTGCCATCAGCCAACCACTAGCGGGAGACTGGGCAGATACGCAGTATTTT

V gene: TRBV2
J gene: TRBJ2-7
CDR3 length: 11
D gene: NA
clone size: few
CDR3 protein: CASSVDYEQYF
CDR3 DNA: TGTGCCAGCAGTGTTGACTACGAGCAGTACTTC

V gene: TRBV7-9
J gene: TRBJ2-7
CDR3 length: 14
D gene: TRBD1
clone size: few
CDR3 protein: CASTFGTGTYEQYF
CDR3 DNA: TGTGCCAGCACCTTTGGGACAGGGACGTACGAGCAGTACTTC

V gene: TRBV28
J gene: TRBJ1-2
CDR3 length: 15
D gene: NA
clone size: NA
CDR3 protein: CASSFFTKALGGYTF
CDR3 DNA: TGTGCCAGCAGTTTCTTCACAAAAGCCCTGGGGGGCTACACCTTC

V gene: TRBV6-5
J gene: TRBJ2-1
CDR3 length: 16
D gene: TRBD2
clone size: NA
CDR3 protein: CASSLRLAGRYNEQFF
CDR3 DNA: TGTGCCAGCAGTTTGAGACTAGCGGGGCGATACAATGAGCAGTTCTTC

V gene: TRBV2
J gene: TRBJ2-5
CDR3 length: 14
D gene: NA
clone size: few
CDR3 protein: CASSVRIQGETQYF
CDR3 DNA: TGTGCCAGCAGTGTTCGGATCCAGGGCGAGACCCAGTACTTC

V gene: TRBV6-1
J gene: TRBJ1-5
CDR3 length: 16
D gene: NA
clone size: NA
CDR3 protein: CASSGAGNRKNQPQHF
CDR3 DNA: TGTGCCAGCAGTGGGGCAGGGAATCGGAAAAATCAGCCCCAGCATTTT

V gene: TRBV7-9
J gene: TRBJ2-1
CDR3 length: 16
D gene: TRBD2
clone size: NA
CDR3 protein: CASSSPTSGTYNEQFF
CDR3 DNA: TGTGCCAGCAGCTCCCCGACTAGCGGGACCTACAATGAGCAGTTCTTC

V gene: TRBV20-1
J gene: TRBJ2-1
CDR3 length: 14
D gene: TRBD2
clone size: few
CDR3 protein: CSAPRTSNNNEQFF
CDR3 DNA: TGCAGTGCTCCCCGGACTAGCAACAACAATGAGCAGTTCTTC

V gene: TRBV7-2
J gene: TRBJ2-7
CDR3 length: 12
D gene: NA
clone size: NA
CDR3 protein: CASSSRFREQYF
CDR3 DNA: TGTGCCAGCAGCTCGAGATTTAGGGAGCAGTACTTC

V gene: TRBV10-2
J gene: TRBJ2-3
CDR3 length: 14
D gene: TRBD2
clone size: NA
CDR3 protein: CASTLAGVGDTQYF
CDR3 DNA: TGCGCCAGCACGTTAGCGGGGGTGGGAGATACGCAGTATTTT

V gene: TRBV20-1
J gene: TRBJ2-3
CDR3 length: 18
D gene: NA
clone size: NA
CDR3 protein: CSARGFARGASSTDTQYF
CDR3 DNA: TGCAGTGCTAGAGGATTCGCGCGGGGCGCTTCTAGCACAGATACGCAGTATTTT

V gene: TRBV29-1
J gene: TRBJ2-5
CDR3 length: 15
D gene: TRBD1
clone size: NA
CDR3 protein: CSVTPGQGSQETQYF
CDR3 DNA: TGCAGCGTTACTCCGGGACAGGGGTCTCAAGAGACCCAGTACTTC

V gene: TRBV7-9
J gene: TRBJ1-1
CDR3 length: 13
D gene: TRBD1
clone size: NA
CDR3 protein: CASSLDRGGRAFF
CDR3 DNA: TGTGCCAGCAGCTTAGACAGGGGGGGAAGAGCTTTCTTT

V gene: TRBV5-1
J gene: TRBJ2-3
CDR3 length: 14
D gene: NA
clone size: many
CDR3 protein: CASSQTSQGDTQYF
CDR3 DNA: TGCGCCAGCAGCCAGACATCACAAGGGGATACGCAGTATTTT

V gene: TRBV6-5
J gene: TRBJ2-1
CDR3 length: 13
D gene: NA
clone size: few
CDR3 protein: CASRFLRGDEQFF
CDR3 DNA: TGTGCCAGCAGATTTCTGAGGGGTGATGAGCAGTTCTTC

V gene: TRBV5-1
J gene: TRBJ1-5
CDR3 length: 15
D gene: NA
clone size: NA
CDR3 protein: CASSPGGFGNQPQHF
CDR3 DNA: TGCGCCAGCAGCCCGGGGGGCTTTGGAAATCAGCCCCAGCATTTT

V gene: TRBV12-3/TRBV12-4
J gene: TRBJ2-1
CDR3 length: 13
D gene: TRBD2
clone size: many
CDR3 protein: CASSPRGGNEQFF
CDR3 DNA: TGTGCCAGCAGCCCCCGGGGGGGGAATGAGCAGTTCTTC